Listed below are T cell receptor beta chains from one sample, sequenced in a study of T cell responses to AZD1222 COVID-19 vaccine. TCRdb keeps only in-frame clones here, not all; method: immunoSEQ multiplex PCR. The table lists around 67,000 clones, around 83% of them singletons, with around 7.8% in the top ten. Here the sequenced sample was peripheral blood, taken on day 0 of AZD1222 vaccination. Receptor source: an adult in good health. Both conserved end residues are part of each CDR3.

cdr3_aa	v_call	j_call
CASAVGPGQGEINEQFF	TRBV5-1	TRBJ2-1
CASSPPPGVYEQYF	TRBV18	TRBJ2-7
CASSATSRLEQYF	TRBV7-2	TRBJ2-7
CASSFIRQGVEGAFF	TRBV5-6	TRBJ1-1
CASGWTGTYEQYF	TRBV19	TRBJ2-7
CASSPGARGNTIYF	TRBV5-1	TRBJ1-3
CASSLYLESSYNSPLHF	TRBV5-1	TRBJ1-6
CASAPLMKLHEAFF	TRBV14	TRBJ1-1
CASHGQRHQETQYF	TRBV18	TRBJ2-5
CSVWRGQGLDNEQFF	TRBV29-1	TRBJ2-1
CASSPTHSEQYF	TRBV7-2	TRBJ2-7
CATSDLLSGGGYEQYF	TRBV24-1	TRBJ2-7
CASSLRGQGENEQFF	TRBV7-7	TRBJ2-1
CASSYRGQVNQPQHF	TRBV6-6	TRBJ1-5
CASSPDSNNEKLFF	TRBV5-4	TRBJ1-4
CASQGVWEQFF	TRBV19	TRBJ2-1
CASSGQGYEQYF	TRBV9	TRBJ2-7
CASSLADGRGQPQHF	TRBV5-5	TRBJ1-5
CASSYFGAEQPQHF	TRBV6-6	TRBJ1-5
CASSRLVYEQYF	TRBV7-9	TRBJ2-7
CASSLDRVANTEAFF	TRBV7-2	TRBJ1-1
CATSPRGVLDTQYF	TRBV15	TRBJ2-3
CASSYSTPTNEKLFF	TRBV6-6	TRBJ1-4
CASSGRGYGYTF	TRBV18	TRBJ1-2
CASTRGTSGGFTDTQYF	TRBV3-1/TRBV3-2	TRBJ2-3
CASRGQFSGSEQYF	TRBV6-6	TRBJ2-7
CAISESIGDRGYSYNEQFF	TRBV10-3	TRBJ2-1
CASSERGGTYEQYF	TRBV10-1	TRBJ2-7
CASSTFGGTGTEAFF	TRBV11-2	TRBJ1-1
CASSDLSQGPRVEAFF	TRBV25-1	TRBJ1-1
CASSVGGSGKNIQYF	TRBV9	TRBJ2-4
CATSRGTGYGYTF	TRBV15	TRBJ1-2
CASKPGQGVFLDTGELFF	TRBV5-5	TRBJ2-2
CASSFADRGREQYF	TRBV5-1	TRBJ2-7
CASSLSGGGETQYF	TRBV28	TRBJ2-5
CASSLGTWTYEQYF	TRBV5-6	TRBJ2-7
CASSLTDNQPQHF	TRBV10-2	TRBJ1-5
CASSPRGRTEAFF	TRBV3-1/TRBV3-2	TRBJ1-1
CASKPGLGSDEQYF	TRBV6-5	TRBJ2-7
CASSWDPTWDVSGANVLTF	TRBV5-8	TRBJ2-6
CASMSGAQNIQYF	TRBV19	TRBJ2-4
CASSLGPSQPQHF	TRBV5-8	TRBJ1-5
CASSTGTGNHPQHF	TRBV27	TRBJ1-5
CASSVEGTGYQPQHF	TRBV7-2	TRBJ1-5
CASSPGLDYRETQYF	TRBV5-5	TRBJ2-5
CASSLRSQAGGNNEQFF	TRBV11-2	TRBJ2-1
CASSIGRSSYEQYF	TRBV19	TRBJ2-7
CASSSRGSSGYTF	TRBV19	TRBJ1-2
CASSQLLDGPHSGNTIYF	TRBV6-6	TRBJ1-3
CAWSVGTGGQPQHF	TRBV30	TRBJ1-5
CASSFTGNTEAFF	TRBV5-6	TRBJ1-1
CSVGDRGRRSYNEQFF	TRBV29-1	TRBJ2-1
CAISAVSGGATDTQYF	TRBV10-3	TRBJ2-3
CASSLWGGEDQPQHF	TRBV6-6	TRBJ1-5
CASSQKVPGTGGNEQFF	TRBV4-3	TRBJ2-1